This record covers a single T cell receptor beta chain. The antigen is unknown. Donors sampled were nominally healthy, though unrecorded immune exposures were likely. The data stem from a study of cytomegalovirus exposure and HLA in healthy donors. Findings and limits, study-wide: V- and J-gene trimming of TCR beta was linked (in a later analysis) to a missense DCLRE1C variant. Certain indistinguishable V segments, among them TRBV6-2 and TRBV6-3, were excluded.

13 Jbeta primers and 60 Vbeta primers were used for the PCR. How the authors handled the data: It was a later analysis that counted roughly 79 million unique TCR beta chains, of which about 10 million were shared. Data came from immunoSEQ multiplex PCR; TCRdb stores just in-frame clones and leaves some out. The DNA was the basis for D and trimming; V, J and clone size are from that table. Of some 100,000 clones listed, about 75% are singletons. The J segment lost 6 bases and the V segment lost 5 bases, leaving 4 bases of the junction unmatched. Germline V gives CDR1 SGHTA, CDR2 FQGNSA. The CDR3 length is 14 residues.

The chain is built from TRBV7-2 and TRBJ1-4; 9 positions agree with TRBD1. The clonotype comes from a male donor in good health and CMV-seropositive. The source material was PBMCs. CDR3 bases: TGTGCCAGCAGCGAGGACAGGGGTCATGAAAAACTGTTTTTT. Translating gives CASSEDRGHEKLFF.